Below are 6 T cell receptor beta chains sequenced from a single sample in a study of shared clonotypes between healthy human individuals. Measured with immunoSEQ multiplex PCR; TCRdb has only the in-frame clones, and not every one. The table shows approximately 1.9 million clones, with just under 95% occurring only once. Naive CD8 cells comprised CD45RO-negative, CCR7-positively selected cells, excluding terminally differentiated effector memory CD45RA+ cells. Sequencing input: naive CD8+ T cells from PBMCs. The receptors shown here come from a man younger than 35 in good health. Some clones in this sample may be carry-over from other donors' samples.

The chain recombines TRBV4-1 with TRBJ2-7, with a weak D call TRBD1 (6 bases). Germline CDR1 reads MGHRA; CDR2 reads YSYEKL. The CDR3 consists of 16 residues. Trimming removed 1 base from V and 4 bases from J, with 17 bases in between. This chain's CDR3 is CASSQVPGAGEYEQYF. DNA for the CDR3: TGCGCCAGCAGCCAAGTCCCAGGGGCAGGTGAATACGAGCAGTACTTC.

As regards this clone: The sample holds other DNA sequences that translate to the same CDR3. V gene TRBV5-6 combines with J gene TRBJ2-1; D gene unclear. The germline CDR1 and CDR2 sequences are SGHDT and YYEEEE. This CDR3 is built from 14 residues. The V end was cut by 0 bases, the J end by 2 bases, with 6 bases between. CDR3 protein: CASSLAGAYNEQFF. The CDR3 nucleotides read TGTGCCAGCAGCTTGGCTGGGGCCTACAATGAGCAGTTCTTC.

The chain carries TRBV5-1 and TRBJ2-5; D may correspond to TRBD1 or TRBD2 (6 bases each). Per the germline V gene, CDR1 is SGHRS and CDR2 is YFSETQ. This CDR3 has 19 amino acids. V was clipped by 0 bases and J by 2 bases, with 23 bases between them. The CDR3 DNA follows: TGCGCCAGCAGCTTGGTTACCACTGGGGGGCGGGGTATTCAAGAGACCCAGTACTTC. Its translation: CASSLVTTGGRGIQETQYF.

This chain links TRBV10-2 with TRBJ1-1; D remains ambiguous. V lost 2 bases to trimming and J lost 0 bases, with 13 bases between them. CDR1 and CDR2 (germline): WSHSY, SAAADI. The CDR3 length is 16 residues. CDR3 loop: CASSEVQVSMNTEAFF. In DNA form, the CDR3 reads TGCGCCAGCAGTGAGGTTCAGGTCTCTATGAACACTGAAGCTTTCTTT.

This chain links TRBV2 with TRBJ2-3; no reliable D call. The V gene lost 1 base and the J gene lost 1 base, with 9 bases spanning the gap. Looked up from germline, CDR1 is SNHLY and CDR2 is FYNNEI. The CDR3 is made up of 15 amino acids. The CDR3 reads CASSEGDTGTDTQYF. Written as DNA, the CDR3 is TGTGCCAGCAGTGAAGGTGACACTGGCACAGATACGCAGTATTTT.

This clone is a singleton in its sample. The genes are TRBV28 and TRBJ2-4; TRBD1 might be the D (5 bases). Germline CDR1 reads MDHEN; CDR2 reads SYDVKM. V lost 2 bases, J lost 4 bases, and 12 bases lay in between. CDR3 size: 15 residues. CDR3 nucleotides: TGTGCCAGCAGTTTACACGTTGGGGCAAAAAACATTCAGTACTTC. It specifies CASSLHVGAKNIQYF.